These 14 T cell receptor beta chains came from one sample sequenced in a study of regulatory T cells in long-lasting Graves disease. CDR3-region Arm-PCR and iRepertoire HTBI primers produced the TCR beta libraries. Each CDR3 protein is one row after TCRdb ran MiXCR on the multiplex PCR reads. The sample shows over 300,000 distinct CDR3 sequences, roughly a fifth of them seen only once. Time point of the sample: persistent/refractory GD, antithyroid drugs over 5 years with positive TRAb. Following extraction of RNA from PBMCs, that RNA was used to make the TCR library. Sequenced here: peripheral blood mononuclear cells (PBMCs), sampled when the disease was refractory, from a patient treated with antithyroid drugs. The receptors stem from a female donor with Graves disease.

The chain joins TRBV6-5 to TRBJ1-4, with D possibly being TRBD1 (5 bases). Germline CDR1 is MNHEY and CDR2 is SVGAGI. Trimming left V 0 bases short and J 3 bases short, with 8 bases between. The CDR3 totals 15 residues. This CDR3 is CASSYSGLPNEKLFF. CDR3 nucleotides: TGTGCCAGCAGTTACTCGGGGCTGCCTAATGAAAAACTGTTTTTT.

The J gene is TRBJ1-1, the V gene TRBV20-1; perhaps TRBD1 as D (5 bases). Trimming removed 6 bases at V and 5 bases at J, with 16 bases between. CDR3 size: 13 residues. From germline, CDR1 is DFQATT and CDR2 SNEGSKA (reference sequence). The CDR3 spells CSALQGRITEAFF. The CDR3, as DNA: TGCAGTGCACTCCAGGGACGGATAACTGAAGCTTTCTTT.

The table lists this clonotype with a few counts. The V call is TRBV4-1, the J call TRBJ2-7, with D perhaps TRBD1 or TRBD2 (5 bases each). CDR1 and CDR2 from the germline V gene are MGHRA and YSYEKL. This CDR3 is built from 14 residues. V dropped 1 base and J dropped 10 bases, with 17 bases sitting between them. CDR3 in DNA: TGCGCCAGCAGCCAAGCATCCCGGGACCCCCGTCAGTACTTC. Its protein product is CASSQASRDPRQYF.

This clonotype was recorded a few times. The V and J genes are TRBV29-1 and TRBJ1-3; D call uncertain. Trimming stripped 4 bases from V and 0 bases from J, with 7 bases between. CDR1 is SQVTM, CDR2 ANQGSEA, per germline. This CDR3 region has 13 residues. CDR3 sequence reads: CSVAVFSGNTIYF. The DNA for the CDR3 is TGCAGCGTTGCGGTGTTCTCTGGAAACACCATATATTTT. Complete variable domain (other parts from reference TRBV29-1 and TRBJ1-3): SAVISQKPSRDICQRGTSLTIQCQVDSQVTMMFWYRQQPGQSLTLIATANQGSEATYESGFVIDKFPISRPNLTFSTLTVSNMSPEDSSIYLCSVAVFSGNTIYFGEGSWLTVV.

The sample holds a few counts of this clonotype. The V call is TRBV4-1, the J call TRBJ2-7, with D possibly TRBD1 on 5 matching bases. The CDR3 runs to 15 residues. The V end lost 5 bases, the J end lost 0 bases, and 14 bases lay between the germline ends. CDR1 and CDR2 from the germline V gene are MGHRA and YSYEKL. CDR3 protein: CASSGRDRDSYEQYF. As DNA, the CDR3 is TGCGCCAGCAGCGGCCGCGACAGAGACTCCTACGAGCAGTACTTC.

This clonotype has at least ten counts. The genes are TRBV6-2 or TRBV6-3 and TRBJ2-7; TRBD2 matches at 7 bases. The V gene's germline CDR1 is MNHEY and CDR2 SVGEGT. The CDR3 runs 16 residues. J lost 7 bases, V lost 5 bases, and 17 bases had no gene match. The CDR3 nucleotides are TGTGCCAGCAGTCCCAGGCCCAGCGGGGCCTTGAGGGAGCAGTACTTC. This gives the protein CASSPRPSGALREQYF.

The chain links TRBV6-1 to TRBJ1-5; 11 bases fit TRBD1. CDR3 length: 13 amino acids. The ends lost 7 bases at V and 6 bases at J; junction bases unmatched: 2. CDR1 is MNHNS and CDR2 is SASEGT in the germline V gene. The CDR3 loop is CASKDRGLQPQHF. CDR3 DNA sequence: TGTGCCAGCAAGGACAGGGGGCTTCAGCCCCAGCATTTT.

The J gene is TRBJ2-2, the V gene TRBV11-2, with D possibly being TRBD2 (5 bases). V was clipped by 5 bases and J by 6 bases, with 10 bases between them. Per the germline V gene, CDR1 is SGHAT and CDR2 is FQNNGV. The CDR3 runs to 13 residues. CDR3 sequence: CASSPPRAGELFF. The CDR3 coding sequence is TGTGCCAGCAGCCCCCCGAGGGCCGGGGAGCTGTTTTTT. Variable domain in full (rest from reference TRBV11-2 and TRBJ2-2): EAGVAQSPRYKIIEKRQSVAFWCNPISGHATLYWYQQILGQGPKLLIQFQNNGVVDDSQLPKDRFSAERLKGVDSTLKIQPAKLEDSAVYLCASSPPRAGELFFGEGSRLTVL.

The J gene is TRBJ1-6, the V gene TRBV10-3; 7 bases are shared with TRBD1. Germline V gene lookup returns CDR1 ENHRY and CDR2 SYGVKD. The CDR3 length is 15 residues. Trimming cost V 6 bases and J 6 bases; bases outside gene matches: 8. The CDR3 is CAISAEGQLNSPLHF. Here the CDR3 DNA reads TGTGCCATCAGCGCGGAGGGACAGCTTAATTCACCCCTCCACTTT.

This chain connects TRBV19 to TRBJ1-5, with unresolved D. The germline gives CDR1 LNHDA, CDR2 SQIVND (reference sequence). The CDR3 runs 14 residues. The V and J ends lost 10 bases and 3 bases respectively, with 16 bases between them. Here the CDR3 reads CAIWGGEVNQPQHF. The CDR3 DNA follows: TGTGCCATCTGGGGAGGTGAGGTCAATCAGCCCCAGCATTTT.

The V gene is TRBV7-6, the J gene TRBJ2-6; the match to TRBD1 covers 7 bases. The V gene's germline CDR1 is SGHVS and CDR2 FNYEAQ. J was trimmed by 6 bases and V by 5 bases; bases with no gene match: 13. This CDR3 contains 17 residues. The DNA for the CDR3 is TGTGCCAGCAGCCCCGGCCTTGACAGGGCGCAGGCCAACGTCCTGACTTTC. Protein product: CASSPGLDRAQANVLTF. Full variable domain (outside the CDR3, taken from reference TRBV7-6 and TRBJ2-6): GAGVSQSPRYKVTKRGQDVALRCDPISGHVSLYWYRQALGQGPEFLTYFNYEAQQDKSGLPNDRFSAERPEGSISTLTIQRTEQRDSAMYRCASSPGLDRAQANVLTFGAGSRLTVL.

The chain uses TRBV20-1 and TRBJ2-3; D perhaps matches TRBD2 (6 bases). V gave up 4 bases and J gave up 6 bases, with 20 bases separating them. Germline V gene data show CDR1 as DFQATT and CDR2 as SNEGSKA (reference sequence). This CDR3 is built from 15 residues. CDR3 sequence (DNA): TGCAGTGCTATCCCGACTAGTCCCCTGGGGGATACGCAGTATTTT. Translating it yields CSAIPTSPLGDTQYF.

This clonotype was recorded many times. This chain connects TRBV2 to TRBJ1-6; tentatively, D is TRBD1 (6 bases). V was cut by 10 bases and J by 8 bases, with 18 bases left in between. This CDR3 has 14 amino acids. The germline gives CDR1 SNHLY, CDR2 FYNNEI. The CDR3 protein is CAKGDTEKYSPLHF. Written as DNA, the CDR3 is TGTGCCAAAGGGGACACGGAGAAATATTCACCCCTCCACTTT.

The sample holds many counts of this clonotype. The chain has TRBV3-1 and TRBJ1-1; TRBD1 matches at 8 bases. Germline CDR1 is LGHDT and CDR2 is YNNKEL (reference sequence). The CDR3 covers 15 residues. V lost 4 bases, J lost 1 base, and 5 bases stayed unmatched. CDR3 in amino acids: CASSPHGTGNTEAFF. The CDR3 nucleotides read TGTGCCAGCAGCCCACACGGGACAGGGAACACTGAAGCTTTCTTT. Full variable domain (rest looked up from reference TRBV3-1 and TRBJ1-1): DTAVSQTPKYLVTQMGNDKSIKCEQNLGHDTMYWYKQDSKKFLKIMFSYNNKELIINETVPNRFSPKSPDKAHLNLHINSLELGDSAVYFCASSPHGTGNTEAFFGQGTRLTVV.